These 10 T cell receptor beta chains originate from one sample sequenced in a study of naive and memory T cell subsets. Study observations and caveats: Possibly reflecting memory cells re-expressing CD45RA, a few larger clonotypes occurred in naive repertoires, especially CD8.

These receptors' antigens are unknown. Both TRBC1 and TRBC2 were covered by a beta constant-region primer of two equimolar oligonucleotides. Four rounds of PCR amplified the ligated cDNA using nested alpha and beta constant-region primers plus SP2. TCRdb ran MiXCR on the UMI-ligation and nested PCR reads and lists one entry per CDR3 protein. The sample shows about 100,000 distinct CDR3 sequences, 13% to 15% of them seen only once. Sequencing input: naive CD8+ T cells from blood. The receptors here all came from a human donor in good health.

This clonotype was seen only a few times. DNA of the CDR3: TGTGCCAGCAGTTTTAGGAGGTCGGGACAGGGTATTGACACTGAAGCTTTCTTT. Protein sequence: CASSFRRSGQGIDTEAFF. The genes are TRBV12-3 or TRBV12-4 and TRBJ1-1, with 9 bases aligning to TRBD1. J lost 3 bases, V lost 3 bases, and 14 bases had no gene match. The CDR3 loop spans 18 amino acids.

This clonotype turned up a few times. CDR3 in amino acids: CAISESGEDGYTF. DNA for the CDR3: TGTGCCATCAGTGAGTCGGGGGAAGATGGCTACACCTTC. This sequence joins TRBV10-3 and TRBJ1-2, with D tentatively TRBD1 (5 bases). CDR1 ENHRY and CDR2 SYGVKD come from the germline V gene. V was trimmed by 0 bases and J by 6 bases, leaving 8 bases between them. The length of the CDR3 is 13 residues.

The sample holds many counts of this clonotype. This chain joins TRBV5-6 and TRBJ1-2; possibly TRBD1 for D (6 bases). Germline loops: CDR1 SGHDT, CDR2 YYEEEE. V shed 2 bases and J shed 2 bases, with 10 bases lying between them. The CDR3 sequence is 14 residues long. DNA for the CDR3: TGTGCCAGCAGCTTAACAGGGTCCAACTATGGCTACACCTTC. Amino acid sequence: CASSLTGSNYGYTF.

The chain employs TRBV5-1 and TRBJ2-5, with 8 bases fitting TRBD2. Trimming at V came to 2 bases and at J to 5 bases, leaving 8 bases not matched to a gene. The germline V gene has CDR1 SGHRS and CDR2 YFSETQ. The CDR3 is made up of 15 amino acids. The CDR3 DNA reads TGCGCCAGCAGCTTTACTAGCGGAGGAGCGGAGACCCAGTACTTC. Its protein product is CASSFTSGGAETQYF.

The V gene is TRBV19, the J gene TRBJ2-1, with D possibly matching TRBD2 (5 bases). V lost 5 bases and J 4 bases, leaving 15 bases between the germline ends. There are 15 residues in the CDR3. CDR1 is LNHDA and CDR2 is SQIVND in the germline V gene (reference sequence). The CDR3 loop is CASSRASGLYNEQFF. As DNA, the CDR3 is TGTGCCAGTAGTCGGGCCAGCGGACTTTACAATGAGCAGTTCTTC.

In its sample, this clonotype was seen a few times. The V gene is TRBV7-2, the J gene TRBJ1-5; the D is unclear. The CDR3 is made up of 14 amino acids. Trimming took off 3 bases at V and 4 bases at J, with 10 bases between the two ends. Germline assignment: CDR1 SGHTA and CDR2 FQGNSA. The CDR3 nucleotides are TGTGCCAGCAGCTTGTGGTCAATAAATCAGCCCCAGCATTTT. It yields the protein CASSLWSINQPQHF. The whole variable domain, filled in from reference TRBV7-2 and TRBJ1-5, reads GAGVSQSPSNKVTEKGKDVELRCDPISGHTALYWYRQSLGQGLEFLIYFQGNSAPDKSGLPSDRFSAERTGGSVSTLTIQRTQQEDSAVYLCASSLWSINQPQHFGDGTRLSIL.

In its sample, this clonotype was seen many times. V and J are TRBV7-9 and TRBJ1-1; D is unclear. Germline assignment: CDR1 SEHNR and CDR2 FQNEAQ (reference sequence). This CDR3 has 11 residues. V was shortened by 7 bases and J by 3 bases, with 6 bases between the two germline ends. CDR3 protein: CASTSDTEAFF. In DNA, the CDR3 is TGTGCCAGCACCAGCGACACTGAAGCTTTCTTT.

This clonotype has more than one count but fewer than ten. In nucleotides, the CDR3 is TGTGCCAGCAGTCCAATAATAAGCTCCTACGAGCAGTACTTC. Amino acid sequence: CASSPIISSYEQYF. The chain is built from TRBV12-3 or TRBV12-4 and TRBJ2-7; D unclear. Trimming stripped 5 bases from V and 0 bases from J, with 11 bases between. This CDR3 is built from 14 residues.

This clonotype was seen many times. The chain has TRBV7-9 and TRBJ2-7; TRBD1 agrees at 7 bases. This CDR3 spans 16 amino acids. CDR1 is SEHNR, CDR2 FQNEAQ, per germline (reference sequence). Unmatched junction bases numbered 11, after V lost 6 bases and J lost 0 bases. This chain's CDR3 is CASRPPGGTASYEQYF. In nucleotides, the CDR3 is TGTGCCAGCAGGCCCCCAGGTGGGACAGCCTCCTACGAGCAGTACTTC.

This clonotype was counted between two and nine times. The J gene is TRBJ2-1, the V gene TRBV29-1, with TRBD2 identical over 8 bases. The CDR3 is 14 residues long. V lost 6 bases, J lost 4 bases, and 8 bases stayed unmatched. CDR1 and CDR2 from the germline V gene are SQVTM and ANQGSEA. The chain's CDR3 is CSVNTGTRYNEQFF. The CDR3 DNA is TGCAGCGTCAACACCGGGACTAGATACAATGAGCAGTTCTTC.